Listed below are T cell receptor beta chains from one sample, sequenced in a study of blood T cells in healthy people across ages. Each CDR3 protein is one row after TCRdb ran MiXCR on the 5' RACE reads. This sample has more than 750,000 distinct CDR3 sequences; about 27% occur once, and the top ten carry about a tenth. The same specimen was also included in a second study, on T cells of mothers and their children.

The sequencing input was blood. Source of these receptors: a woman between 40 and 50 years old in good health. CDR3s include the opening cysteine and the closing phenylalanine or tryptophan. Each record gives: D gene, J gene, V gene, clone size, CDR3 DNA, CDR3 protein. A D gene is named only where the DNA matches it firmly. For some rows the clone size is stated as once, few or many, or as a class when expanded; others skip it.

d_call: TRBD2
j_call: TRBJ2-6
v_call: TRBV27
clone_size: NA
cdr3_nt: TGTGCCAGCACCCCACTAGCGGGGGGGCCTGGGGCCAACGTCCGGACTTTC
cdr3_aa: CASTPLAGGPGANVRTF

d_call: NA
j_call: TRBJ2-7
v_call: TRBV2
clone_size: NA
cdr3_nt: TGTGCCAGCAGGAAAACAGCGCCCGAGCAGTACTTC
cdr3_aa: CASRKTAPEQYF

d_call: TRBD2
j_call: TRBJ2-1
v_call: TRBV3-1
clone_size: NA
cdr3_nt: TGTGCCAGCAGCCATGAGAGGACTAGCGGTTACAATGAGCAGTTCTTC
cdr3_aa: CASSHERTSGYNEQFF

d_call: NA
j_call: TRBJ1-1
v_call: TRBV5-6
clone_size: NA
cdr3_nt: TGTGCCAGCAGCTTCCCGGACGGGAACACTGAAGCTTTCTTT
cdr3_aa: CASSFPDGNTEAFF

d_call: NA
j_call: TRBJ1-2
v_call: TRBV28
clone_size: NA
cdr3_nt: TGTACCAGCCGTTCGGGCCATACGGAAGGCTACACCTTC
cdr3_aa: CTSRSGHTEGYTF

d_call: TRBD1
j_call: TRBJ1-2
v_call: TRBV9
clone_size: few
cdr3_nt: TGTGCCAGCAGCCATGGACAGGGATATAACTATGGCTACACCTTC
cdr3_aa: CASSHGQGYNYGYTF

d_call: NA
j_call: TRBJ2-3
v_call: TRBV7-8
clone_size: NA
cdr3_nt: TGTGCCAGCAGCCCCCATCGCGGGTCGGGGTATAGCACAGATACGCAGTATTTT
cdr3_aa: CASSPHRGSGYSTDTQYF

d_call: NA
j_call: TRBJ1-2
v_call: TRBV28
clone_size: NA
cdr3_nt: TGTGCCAGCAGGGACAGAGCTAACTATGGCTGCACCTTC
cdr3_aa: CASRDRANYGCTF

d_call: NA
j_call: TRBJ1-2
v_call: TRBV20-1
clone_size: NA
cdr3_nt: TGCAGTGCCAGGAGCTATGGCAACACCTTC
cdr3_aa: CSARSYGNTF

d_call: TRBD1
j_call: TRBJ2-7
v_call: TRBV7-2
clone_size: many
cdr3_nt: TGTGCCAGCAGCAGGACCGGGACAGGGCTTTACGAGCAGTACTTC
cdr3_aa: CASSRTGTGLYEQYF

d_call: TRBD2
j_call: TRBJ2-1
v_call: TRBV6-1
clone_size: NA
cdr3_nt: TGTGCCAGCACGGGTATGACTAGCGGGGCCCCAGTCTACAATGAGCAGTTCTTC
cdr3_aa: CASTGMTSGAPVYNEQFF

d_call: TRBD1
j_call: TRBJ2-7
v_call: TRBV10-3
clone_size: NA
cdr3_nt: TGTGCCATCATGGACCGGGACAGGGTTTACGAGCAGTACTTC
cdr3_aa: CAIMDRDRVYEQYF

d_call: NA
j_call: TRBJ2-4
v_call: TRBV28
clone_size: NA
cdr3_nt: TGTGCCATCGCCGGGACAAACCTGGACAAGCAGTACTTC
cdr3_aa: CAIAGTNLDKQYF

d_call: NA
j_call: TRBJ2-7
v_call: TRBV5-1
clone_size: few
cdr3_nt: TGCGCCAGCAGCTCCTCCCCCGGGACATATAGCTCCTACGAGCAGTGCTTC
cdr3_aa: CASSSSPGTYSSYEQCF

d_call: TRBD2
j_call: TRBJ2-1
v_call: TRBV7-9
clone_size: NA
cdr3_nt: TGTGCCGAAGGCCTAGCGGGAACTTACAATGAGCAGTTCTTC
cdr3_aa: CAEGLAGTYNEQFF

d_call: TRBD2
j_call: TRBJ2-1
v_call: TRBV5-8
clone_size: NA
cdr3_nt: TGTGCCAGCAGCTTCCCGGGACTAGCGGCCTACAATGAGCAGTTCTTC
cdr3_aa: CASSFPGLAAYNEQFF

d_call: TRBD1
j_call: TRBJ1-1
v_call: TRBV10-3
clone_size: NA
cdr3_nt: TGTGCCATCAGTGGCGGGACAGGGGGACTACGCACTGAAGCTTTCTTT
cdr3_aa: CAISGGTGGLRTEAFF

d_call: TRBD2
j_call: TRBJ2-3
v_call: TRBV20-1
clone_size: NA
cdr3_nt: TGCAGTGCTCCCATAGCGGGAGATACGCAGTATTTT
cdr3_aa: CSAPIAGDTQYF

d_call: NA
j_call: TRBJ2-7
v_call: TRBV29-1
clone_size: NA
cdr3_nt: TGCAGCGTTCTGGCCGCTGGGGAGCAGTACTTC
cdr3_aa: CSVLAAGEQYF

d_call: NA
j_call: TRBJ2-3
v_call: TRBV5-1
clone_size: NA
cdr3_nt: TGCGCCAGCAGCCATGGGGCAGATACGCAGTATTTT
cdr3_aa: CASSHGADTQYF

d_call: TRBD2
j_call: TRBJ2-1
v_call: TRBV7-2
clone_size: NA
cdr3_nt: TGTGCCAGCAGCTCCGATAGCGGGGGTTCCTACAATGAGCAGTTCTTC
cdr3_aa: CASSSDSGGSYNEQFF

d_call: NA
j_call: TRBJ2-7
v_call: TRBV4-3
clone_size: few
cdr3_nt: TGCGCCAGCAGGTTGGGCGCCAGGAGCTCCTACGAGCAGTACTTC
cdr3_aa: CASRLGARSSYEQYF

d_call: NA
j_call: TRBJ2-7
v_call: TRBV6-5
clone_size: NA
cdr3_nt: TGTGCCAGCAGTTACTCGGCAGGGAATTGGGCCTACGAGCAGTACTTC
cdr3_aa: CASSYSAGNWAYEQYF

d_call: TRBD1
j_call: TRBJ1-2
v_call: TRBV7-9
clone_size: NA
cdr3_nt: TGTGCCAGCAGAAATTCCGACAGGGGGCCTATCCCTGGCGGAGGCTACACCTTC
cdr3_aa: CASRNSDRGPIPGGGYTF

d_call: NA
j_call: TRBJ2-3
v_call: TRBV15
clone_size: NA
cdr3_nt: TGTGCCACCAGCATAAGGCCGAGCACAGATACGCAGTATTTT
cdr3_aa: CATSIRPSTDTQYF

d_call: TRBD1
j_call: TRBJ2-4
v_call: TRBV4-2
clone_size: NA
cdr3_nt: TGTGCCAGCAGCCAAGTCCCGGGGGGACAGGGGCCCGGGGTCATTCAGTACTTC
cdr3_aa: CASSQVPGGQGPGVIQYF

d_call: NA
j_call: TRBJ1-5
v_call: TRBV25-1
clone_size: NA
cdr3_nt: TGTGCCAGCAGTGACGAGAAGGACACTGATAGCAATCAGCCCCAGCATTTT
cdr3_aa: CASSDEKDTDSNQPQHF

d_call: TRBD2
j_call: TRBJ2-7
v_call: TRBV20-1
clone_size: NA
cdr3_nt: TGCAGTGCTAGCGATCCAGCGGGGGGTTACGAGCAGTACTTC
cdr3_aa: CSASDPAGGYEQYF

d_call: NA
j_call: TRBJ2-3
v_call: TRBV9
clone_size: few
cdr3_nt: TGTGCCAGCAGCGTAGACGGGAGTACGCAGTATTTT
cdr3_aa: CASSVDGSTQYF

d_call: NA
j_call: TRBJ2-7
v_call: TRBV4-1
clone_size: NA
cdr3_nt: TGCGCCACTGCGGACCCAAAGGGGGAGGCCCAGTACTTC
cdr3_aa: CATADPKGEAQYF

d_call: NA
j_call: TRBJ1-2
v_call: TRBV4-3
clone_size: many
cdr3_nt: TGCGCCAGCAGCCAAGGGGGTTTTTATGGCTACACCTTC
cdr3_aa: CASSQGGFYGYTF

d_call: NA
j_call: TRBJ1-6
v_call: TRBV6-1
clone_size: many
cdr3_nt: TGTGCCAGCAGTGAATCCAGGATTAATTCACCCCTCCACTTT
cdr3_aa: CASSESRINSPLHF

d_call: TRBD2
j_call: TRBJ2-3
v_call: TRBV5-1
clone_size: few
cdr3_nt: TGCGCCAGCAGCTCCGTCGGGACTAGCTTTGATACGCAGTATTTT
cdr3_aa: CASSSVGTSFDTQYF

d_call: TRBD1
j_call: TRBJ1-2
v_call: TRBV5-1
clone_size: few
cdr3_nt: TGCGCCAGCAGTCGTGGACAGGGGGCCGGTAACTATGGCTACACCTTC
cdr3_aa: CASSRGQGAGNYGYTF

d_call: NA
j_call: TRBJ2-3
v_call: TRBV6-2/TRBV6-3
clone_size: few
cdr3_nt: TGTGCCAGCAGTTTGACACAACTCGTTAGCACAGATACGCAGTATTTT
cdr3_aa: CASSLTQLVSTDTQYF

d_call: NA
j_call: TRBJ1-1
v_call: TRBV29-1
clone_size: once
cdr3_nt: TGCAGCGCCAGTTGGCAGCACCTGAACACTGAAGCTTTCTTT
cdr3_aa: CSASWQHLNTEAFF

d_call: TRBD1
j_call: TRBJ1-5
v_call: TRBV4-1
clone_size: few
cdr3_nt: TGCGCCAGCAGCCAAGGTGGACAGGGAAAAAGTCAGCCCCAGCATTTT
cdr3_aa: CASSQGGQGKSQPQHF

d_call: TRBD1
j_call: TRBJ2-7
v_call: TRBV5-6
clone_size: few
cdr3_nt: TGTGCCAGCAGACTAACAGGGGGACCTTCCTACGAGCAGTACTTC
cdr3_aa: CASRLTGGPSYEQYF

d_call: NA
j_call: TRBJ1-2
v_call: TRBV20-1
clone_size: NA
cdr3_nt: TGCAGTGCTAGAAGCCAGGTGGCCTATGGCTACACCTTC
cdr3_aa: CSARSQVAYGYTF

d_call: TRBD1
j_call: TRBJ2-1
v_call: TRBV11-2
clone_size: NA
cdr3_nt: TGTGCCAGCAGCTTAGAATCGGGACAGGGCAATGAGCAGTTCTTC
cdr3_aa: CASSLESGQGNEQFF

d_call: TRBD1
j_call: TRBJ1-4
v_call: TRBV28
clone_size: NA
cdr3_nt: TGTGCCAGCAGTCAAAGGACAGGGACAAACGAAAAACTGTTTTTT
cdr3_aa: CASSQRTGTNEKLFF

d_call: NA
j_call: TRBJ2-5
v_call: TRBV27
clone_size: few
cdr3_nt: TGTGCCGGCAGTTTAAGCGGGGAGACCCAGTACTTC
cdr3_aa: CAGSLSGETQYF

d_call: TRBD1
j_call: TRBJ2-7
v_call: TRBV30
clone_size: few
cdr3_nt: TGTGCCTGGGGTAGGGGGCCGGGCTACGAGCAGTACTTC
cdr3_aa: CAWGRGPGYEQYF

d_call: NA
j_call: TRBJ1-1
v_call: TRBV10-3
clone_size: many
cdr3_nt: TGTGCCATCAGTGAGTCGACATGGTCAGGGGAGGGAAGGACTGAAGCTTTCTTT
cdr3_aa: CAISESTWSGEGRTEAFF

d_call: NA
j_call: TRBJ2-7
v_call: TRBV28
clone_size: NA
cdr3_nt: TGTGCCAGCAGTTTAGGTGGGAGACCTCCCTACGAGCAGTACTTC
cdr3_aa: CASSLGGRPPYEQYF

d_call: NA
j_call: TRBJ1-5
v_call: TRBV20-1
clone_size: few
cdr3_nt: TGCAGTGCTAGTGTCGACCTTAATCAGCCCCAGCATTTT
cdr3_aa: CSASVDLNQPQHF

d_call: NA
j_call: TRBJ1-2
v_call: TRBV7-2
clone_size: many
cdr3_nt: TGTGCCAGCAGCTTAAGAGGCACCCCCTATGGCTACACCTTC
cdr3_aa: CASSLRGTPYGYTF

d_call: NA
j_call: TRBJ2-7
v_call: TRBV18
clone_size: NA
cdr3_nt: TGTGCCAGCTCGACGGGACTTAACAATGAGCAGTACTTC
cdr3_aa: CASSTGLNNEQYF

d_call: NA
j_call: TRBJ1-3
v_call: TRBV9
clone_size: NA
cdr3_nt: TGTGCCGGCAGCGACCCACCTGGAAACACCATATATTTT
cdr3_aa: CAGSDPPGNTIYF

d_call: NA
j_call: TRBJ1-1
v_call: TRBV4-1
clone_size: NA
cdr3_nt: TGCGCCAGCAGCCGGAGAACAGGAACCACTGAAGCTTTCTTT
cdr3_aa: CASSRRTGTTEAFF

d_call: TRBD2
j_call: TRBJ2-3
v_call: TRBV11-1
clone_size: many
cdr3_nt: TGTGCCAGCAGCTTTCTAGCGGGGGGCGTCACAGATACGCAGTATTTT
cdr3_aa: CASSFLAGGVTDTQYF

d_call: TRBD2
j_call: TRBJ2-3
v_call: TRBV20-1
clone_size: many
cdr3_nt: TGCAGTGCCTCACCGAGAGCGGGGGGAAACACAGATACGCAGTATTTT
cdr3_aa: CSASPRAGGNTDTQYF

d_call: NA
j_call: TRBJ2-7
v_call: TRBV29-1
clone_size: many
cdr3_nt: TGCAGCGCGGGTAACAGTCTCGGGTTTTACGAGCAGTACTTC
cdr3_aa: CSAGNSLGFYEQYF

d_call: NA
j_call: TRBJ1-6
v_call: TRBV7-2
clone_size: few
cdr3_nt: TGTGCCAGCAGCCCTCTGGGCAGGGGCTCTACTTCACCCCTCCACTTT
cdr3_aa: CASSPLGRGSTSPLHF

d_call: NA
j_call: TRBJ2-7
v_call: TRBV27
clone_size: NA
cdr3_nt: TGTGCCAGCAGTTTATTGGGACCGGAGGGCGAGCAGTACTTC
cdr3_aa: CASSLLGPEGEQYF